Included here is one T cell receptor beta chain sequence, with context. The target antigen is unknown. The memory T cells were sequenced right after ex vivo isolation, without culture. This specimen comes from a study of CD4 T cell repertoires in COVID-19. Study context: Other coronavirus spike proteins restimulated relabeled CFSE-low cells expanded with IL-2 for over 8 days.

The CDR3 is made up of 17 amino acids. V shed 1 base and J 0 bases; nucleotides not matched to a gene: 5. Germline lookup yields CDR1 SGHAT and CDR2 FQNNGV. Overall study results and limits: Two or all three memory subsets shared several highly expanded SARS-CoV-2-reactive clonotypes. Some SARS-CoV-2 clonotypes, between roughly 7 and 27%, recurred in SARS-CoV and/or HKU1 cultures.

Assay: immunoSEQ multiplex PCR; the TCRdb copy retains only in-frame clones and omits some. The sample shows about 22,000 clones, roughly 91% of them seen only once. V gene TRBV11-2 combines with J gene TRBJ2-4; the match to TRBD2 covers 8 bases. Specimen: central memory CD4+ T cells from blood, collected before the COVID-19 pandemic. The receptor comes from a human donor who had COVID-19. The DNA of the CDR3 is TGTGCCAGCAGCTTAGCGGCGGGGGGAATAGCCAAAAACATTCAGTACTTC. Translated: CASSLAAGGIAKNIQYF.